A selection of T cell receptor beta chains follows, all from one sample in a study of T cells after yellow fever vaccination. TCRdb re-called the 5' RACE reads through MiXCR, storing one row per CDR3 protein. The data show nearly 550,000 distinct CDR3 sequences, about 19% seen once. The sequencing here drew on PBMCs, taken 15 days after the yellow fever booster vaccination. All receptors come from a man aged 30 to 39 who received the YFV17D yellow fever vaccine. Each CDR3 is given with its conserved first and last residue. The D gene is left open where the match is weak. Not every row has a clone size; where given, it reads once, few, many or a size class.

TRBV29-1,TRBJ2-1,TRBD2,few,TGCAGCGCGGGACTAGCCTACAATGAGCAGTTCTTC,CSAGLAYNEQFF
TRBV27,TRBJ2-7,.,.,TGTGCCAGCAGGGCCCCCACAGACTTGCAGTACTTC,CASRAPTDLQYF
TRBV29-1,TRBJ2-1,TRBD1,few,TGCAGCGTTGTTTTGGGACAGGGCACCGCCTACAATGAGCAGTTCTTC,CSVVLGQGTAYNEQFF
TRBV20-1,TRBJ2-1,TRBD2,few,TGCAGTGCTAAGATAGCGGGAGGCCCGGGGCAGTTCTTC,CSAKIAGGPGQFF
TRBV4-2,TRBJ1-3,.,.,TGTGCCAGCAGCCAAGCTTTGACAGCATCTGGAAACACCATATATTTT,CASSQALTASGNTIYF
TRBV20-1,TRBJ2-3,TRBD2,few,TGCAGTGCTGGGAGAGGGGCGGGAGTGGCAGATACGCAGTATTTT,CSAGRGAGVADTQYF
TRBV27,TRBJ2-6,.,.,TGTGCCAGCACCCCAGCTGGGGCCAACGTCCTGACTTTC,CASTPAGANVLTF
TRBV10-3,TRBJ2-6,.,.,TGTGCCATCGCCCGGACATTGGGGGAACACTCTGGGGCCAACGTCCTGACTTTC,CAIARTLGEHSGANVLTF
TRBV20-1,TRBJ1-1,.,many,TGCAGTGCTAGACAAGGGGCCGCTGAAGCTTTCTTT,CSARQGAAEAFF
TRBV5-1,TRBJ2-7,.,many,TGCGCCAGCAGACCCGGAGGGGATGAGTACGAGCAGTACTTC,CASRPGGDEYEQYF
TRBV13,TRBJ2-1,TRBD2,few,TGTGCCAGCAGCTCGATTGGACTAGCGGCCCCTAGCTCCTACAATGAGCAGTTCTTC,CASSSIGLAAPSSYNEQFF
TRBV10-2,TRBJ2-6,.,few,TGCGCCAGCAGTGAGTCAGGGGGACCGATATCTGGGGCCAACGTCCTGACTTTC,CASSESGGPISGANVLTF
TRBV5-1,TRBJ1-3,.,.,TGCGCCAGTAAACCCTACTCTGGAAACACCATATATTTT,CASKPYSGNTIYF
TRBV12-3/TRBV12-4,TRBJ2-1,TRBD1,few,TGTGCCAGCTACTCCCGGGACAGACCCTACAATGAGCAGTTCTTC,CASYSRDRPYNEQFF
TRBV14,TRBJ2-1,.,.,TGTGCCAGCAGCCAATTTTTTTGGAGTACGCCCTACAATGAGCAGTTCTTC,CASSQFFWSTPYNEQFF
TRBV5-1,TRBJ2-5,.,.,TGCGCCAGCAGCTTGGGGTCTGCGCAAGAGACCCAGTACTTC,CASSLGSAQETQYF
TRBV20-1,TRBJ2-2,.,.,TGCAGTGCCCCAGAGGCCGGGGAGCTGTTTTTT,CSAPEAGELFF
TRBV9,TRBJ1-5,.,.,TGTGCCAGCAGCGTAGGACAGCGGTATCAGCCCCAGCATTTT,CASSVGQRYQPQHF
TRBV14,TRBJ2-1,TRBD2,.,TGTGCCAGCAGCCAAGGCGGGAGGGCCCTCAACAATGAGCAGTTCTTC,CASSQGGRALNNEQFF
TRBV5-4,TRBJ2-3,.,few,TGTGCCAGCAGCTTGGGACAGCTGAAGACTAGCACAGATACGCAGTATTTT,CASSLGQLKTSTDTQYF
TRBV5-1,TRBJ2-5,.,few,TGCGCCAGCAGCGACCGACAGGCCCAAGAGACCCAGTACTTC,CASSDRQAQETQYF
TRBV12-3/TRBV12-4,TRBJ2-2,.,few,TGTGCCAGCAGTTTGAACGGAGGATCCGGCGGGGAGCTGTTTTTT,CASSLNGGSGGELFF
TRBV7-8,TRBJ2-5,.,.,TGTGCCAGCAGCTTACTGCCGGGTCAAGAGACCCAGTACTTC,CASSLLPGQETQYF
TRBV3-1,TRBJ2-1,TRBD1,.,TGTGCCAGCAGCGCCCAAGAAGGACAGGGGGCAAATGAGCAGTTCTTC,CASSAQEGQGANEQFF
TRBV29-1,TRBJ2-2,.,.,TGCAGCGTTGATACCGGGGAGCTGTTTTTT,CSVDTGELFF
TRBV7-2,TRBJ2-7,.,.,TGTGCCAGCAGCCCCCGCGCACAGGGTTACGAGCAGTACTTC,CASSPRAQGYEQYF